One and the same sample provided the 14 T cell receptor beta chains below, sequenced in a study of blood T cell repertoires in COVID-19. TCRdb's copy holds only in-frame clones and misses some; the assay was immunoSEQ multiplex PCR. The sample includes about 270,000 clones, roughly 85% seen only once; the top ten take around 10%. Sequencing was carried out using PBMCs or T cells enriched from blood (not recorded which). The receptor source for this set is a woman aged 50 to 60 with acute COVID-19.

The chain has TRBV30 and TRBJ1-6; D is uncertain. Deletions cut 0 bases from V and 11 bases from J, with 11 bases between. The germline V gene has CDR1 GTSNPN and CDR2 SVGIG (reference sequence). The CDR3 has 13 amino acids. The CDR3 is CAWSVRQRTPLHF. The CDR3 DNA is TGTGCCTGGAGTGTACGACAACGGACACCCCTCCACTTT. Based on the CDR3 plus reference TRBV30 and TRBJ1-6, the full variable domain is SQTIHQWPATLVQPVGSPLSLECTVEGTSNPNLYWYRQAAGRGLQLLFYSVGIGQISSEVPQNLSASRPQDRQFILSSKKLLLSDSGFYLCAWSVRQRTPLHFGNGTRLTVT.

This clone turned up a few times. The V call is TRBV6-2 or TRBV6-3, the J call TRBJ1-1, with a tentative D call TRBD1 (5 bases). CDR1 and CDR2 from the germline V gene are MNHEY and SVGEGT. V was trimmed by 2 bases and J by 8 bases, leaving 12 bases between them. CDR3 size: 13 residues. This chain's CDR3 is CASSYRRTTEAFF. The CDR3 region has the DNA TGTGCCAGCAGTTACCGCCGGACAACCGAAGCTTTCTTT.

The chain links TRBV11-2 to TRBJ1-1; D possibly corresponds to TRBD1 (5 bases). The germline CDR1 and CDR2 sequences are SGHAT and FQNNGV. The length of the CDR3 is 17 residues. The V and J ends lost 4 bases and 4 bases respectively, with 22 bases between them. CDR3 residues: CASSSLRGLGMGTEAFF. The CDR3 DNA sequence: TGTGCCAGCAGCTCCCTGCGGGGGTTGGGGATGGGCACTGAAGCTTTCTTT.

The rearrangement links TRBV10-1 to TRBJ2-7; D ambiguous. CDR1 and CDR2 (germline): WNHNN, SYGVQD (reference sequence). The CDR3 covers 13 residues. Trimming took off 3 bases at V and 2 bases at J, with 8 bases between the two ends. CDR3 residues: CASSDTDAYEQYF. The CDR3 DNA follows: TGCGCCAGCAGTGATACAGATGCCTACGAGCAGTACTTC.

The genes are TRBV4-2 and TRBJ1-2; 10 bases are shared with TRBD1. This CDR3 is 16 amino acids long. The germline V gene encodes CDR1 LGHNA and CDR2 YNFKEQ. V lost 2 bases and J lost 8; bases outside the gene matches: 11. CDR3 in DNA: TGTGCCAGCAGCCAAACCGGGACAGGGGCCATCTGGGGCTACACCTTC. It specifies CASSQTGTGAIWGYTF.

This chain joins TRBV27 and TRBJ1-6; perhaps TRBD1 as D (6 bases). CDR3 length equals 14 residues. CDR1 is MNHEY and CDR2 is SMNVEV in the germline V gene (reference sequence). V dropped 6 bases and J dropped 8 bases, with 14 bases sitting between them. The CDR3 region has the DNA TGTGCCAGCAGGGCCCCAGGGGAGTATTCACCCCTCCACTTT. It encodes CASRAPGEYSPLHF.

The chain has TRBV6-5 and TRBJ2-3; 8 positions agree with TRBD1. This CDR3 is 14 amino acids long. The junction had 8 bases not matched to a gene; V was cut back by 6 bases and J by 6 bases. Germline CDR1 is MNHEY and CDR2 is SVGAGI. Written as DNA, the CDR3 is TGTGCCAGCAGAACAGGGGGGAGGTTTGATACGCAGTATTTT. This codes for CASRTGGRFDTQYF.

This sequence joins TRBV5-1 and TRBJ2-5; perhaps TRBD2 as D (6 bases). CDR1 and CDR2 from the germline V gene are SGHRS and YFSETQ. The CDR3 extends over 14 amino acids. With 6 bases removed from V and 2 bases from J, the gap between germline ends came to 14 bases. CDR3 region: CASMKGLLQETQYF. The DNA for the CDR3 is TGCGCCAGCATGAAGGGACTGTTACAAGAGACCCAGTACTTC.

V and J are TRBV30 and TRBJ2-7; TRBD2 might be the D (5 bases). V dropped 0 bases and J dropped 7 bases, with 13 bases sitting between them. Per germline, CDR1 GTSNPN and CDR2 SVGIG (reference sequence). This CDR3 spans 13 amino acids. CDR3 DNA: TGTGCCTGGAGTGTAAGCTCCCAGCGGGAGCAGTACTTC. Protein product: CAWSVSSQREQYF.

This rearrangement joins TRBV7-8 to TRBJ2-1; 14 nucleotides line up with TRBD2. V shed 4 bases and J 5 bases; nucleotides not matched to a gene: 19. The germline gives CDR1 SGHVS, CDR2 FQNEAQ. The CDR3 is 21 residues long. CDR3 region: CASSSLFSGLAGAPRHNEQFF. CDR3 DNA sequence: TGTGCCAGCAGCTCCTTGTTTTCGGGACTAGCGGGGGCCCCCCGCCACAATGAGCAGTTCTTC.

The chain carries TRBV2 and TRBJ2-3, with D hard to call. V lost 7 bases, J lost 2 bases, and 10 bases lay in between. The CDR3 is 13 residues long. Germline CDR1 and CDR2: SNHLY and FYNNEI. Here the CDR3 reads CASTVENTDTQYF. CDR3 nucleotides: TGTGCCAGCACTGTGGAGAACACAGATACGCAGTATTTT.

This chain uses TRBV5-1 with TRBJ2-2; TRBD1 is a possible D gene (5 bases). V lost 1 base, J lost 2 bases, and 9 bases lay in between. CDR3 size: 15 residues. In germline, CDR1 is SGHRS, CDR2 YFSETQ. The DNA of the CDR3 is TGCGCCAGCAGCTTGAACAGGCCCAACACCGGGGAGCTGTTTTTT. Translation gives CASSLNRPNTGELFF.

The chain has TRBV5-4 and TRBJ1-1; D may be TRBD1 (5 bases). The V gene lost 3 bases and the J gene lost 4 bases, with 13 bases spanning the gap. This CDR3 has 14 residues. Per the germline V gene, CDR1 is SGHNT and CDR2 is YYREEE (reference sequence). This chain's CDR3 is CASSSYGGGTEAFF. The CDR3, as DNA: TGTGCCAGCAGCTCCTACGGCGGGGGCACTGAAGCTTTCTTT.

V usage is TRBV3-1 (or the pseudogene TRBV3-2) and J usage is TRBJ1-2, with 8 bases aligning to TRBD1. From germline, CDR1 is LGHDT and CDR2 YNNKEL (reference sequence). The CDR3 is 14 amino acids. Losses at the gene ends were 3 bases for V and 7 bases for J; bases not matched to a gene: 7. CDR3: CASSQVDRVGGYTF. The CDR3, as DNA: TGTGCCAGCAGCCAGGTGGACAGGGTGGGTGGCTACACCTTC.